Detailed here is one T cell receptor (beta chain). This sample is drawn from a study of blood T cell repertoires in COVID-19. Whole-study context: Samples taken during acute and convalescent COVID-19 were collected in the United States, Italy and Spain.

Only in-frame clones appear in the TCRdb table, and some are missing; sequencing was by immunoSEQ multiplex PCR. Altogether more than 300,000 clones are present, approximately 90% being singletons, with the ten largest covering roughly 1.2%. Recovered participants had two consecutive negative NP/OP PCR tests, healthcare professional clearance, or symptom resolution. The sample consisted of PBMCs or T cells enriched from blood (not recorded which). This TCR derives from a woman under 30 who had recovered from COVID-19.

The CDR3 spells CAISESGTGAGELFF. Here the CDR3 DNA reads TGTGCCATCAGTGAGTCCGGGACAGGGGCCGGGGAGCTGTTTTTT. This chain connects TRBV10-3 to TRBJ2-2; 10 bases line up with TRBD1. Unmatched junction bases numbered 1, after V lost 0 bases and J lost 6 bases. Germline CDR1 reads ENHRY; CDR2 reads SYGVKD. The CDR3 runs 15 residues.